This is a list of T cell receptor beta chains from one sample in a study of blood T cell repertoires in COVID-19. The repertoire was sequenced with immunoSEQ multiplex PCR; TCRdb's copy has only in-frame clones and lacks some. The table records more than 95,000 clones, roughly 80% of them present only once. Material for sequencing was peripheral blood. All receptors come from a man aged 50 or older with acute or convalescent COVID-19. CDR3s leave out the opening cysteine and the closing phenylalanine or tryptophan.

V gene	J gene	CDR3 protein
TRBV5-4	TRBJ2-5	ASSLGLAGDYQETQY
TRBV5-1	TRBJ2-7	ASSPRHRTGMSEQY
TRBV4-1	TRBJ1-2	ASSQEQTGTYGYT
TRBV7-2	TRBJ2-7	ASSRTPSSYEQY
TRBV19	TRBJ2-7	ASSSTGGSSYEQY
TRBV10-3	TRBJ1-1	AIRPTGDTEAF
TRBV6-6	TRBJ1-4	ALRGGEKLF
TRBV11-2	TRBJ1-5	ASTSDPEVDQPQH
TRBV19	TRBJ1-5	ASSIEAVNQPQH
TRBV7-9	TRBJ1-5	ASSSGASEGDQPQH
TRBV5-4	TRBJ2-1	ASSLDRASHNEQF
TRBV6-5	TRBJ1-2	ASRNRGLGYGYT